This T cell receptor beta chain was captured by sequencing in a study of HIV-infected children after antiretroviral therapy interruption. This clonotype showed up many times. As to treatment: PENTA 11 planned treatment interruption arm or continuous ART arm. A 3' RACE protocol on RNA, with unique molecular identifiers, produced the TCR library. TCRdb reanalysed the 3' RACE reads using MiXCR and keeps one entry per CDR3 protein. The profile covers around 47,000 distinct CDR3 sequences, with roughly 4.5% appearing a single time and about 0.7% taken by the ten largest. The CDR3 spans 12 residues. The germline CDR1 and CDR2 sequences are MGHDK and SYGVNS. V lost 3 bases and J lost 11, with 13 bases in between.

Sequences were derived from CD45RA+ CD4+ T cells from PBMCs, pooled from several time points, sampled from a donor given antiretroviral therapy, either interrupted or continuous. Subset described: naive CD4+ CD45RA+ CD45RO- T cells. This sequence was found in a pool of human donors with HIV. V gene TRBV25-1 combines with J gene TRBJ1-1, with D perhaps matching TRBD1 (5 bases). CDR3 coding DNA: TGTGCCAGCAGTGAGTGGGGAGGGGAGGCTTTCTTT. Translated, it gives CASSEWGGEAFF.